The 2 T cell receptor beta chains below all came from one sample that was sequenced in a study of early T cells in non-severe SARS-CoV-2 infection. TCRdb re-called the 5' RACE reads with MiXCR, one entry per CDR3 protein. The sample has approximately 76,000 distinct CDR3 sequences, roughly 12% seen once. Sequencing was performed on whole blood. Receptors originate from an adult who was a healthcare worker with PCR-confirmed SARS-CoV-2 infection or an uninfected control (not recorded which).

This clonotype has only a few counts. This chain joins TRBV14 and TRBJ2-1; D perhaps matches TRBD2 (6 bases). The V gene's germline CDR1 is SGHDN and CDR2 FVKESK. The CDR3 sequence is 14 residues long. V gave up 3 bases and J gave up 4 bases, with 10 bases separating them. In DNA form, the CDR3 reads TGTGCCAGCAGCCAGCGGAGGGAGTACAATGAGCAGTTCTTC. Translated: CASSQRREYNEQFF.

This clonotype was picked up many times. This sequence joins TRBV7-8 and TRBJ2-3, with D possibly matching TRBD1 (6 bases). CDR1 SGHVS and CDR2 FQNEAQ come from the germline V gene. Trimming pared 5 bases from V and 1 base from J, leaving 16 bases between. The CDR3 consists of 16 residues. The CDR3 is CASSILPGQGTDTQYF. For the CDR3, the DNA is TGTGCCAGCAGCATACTTCCGGGACAAGGCACAGATACGCAGTATTTT.